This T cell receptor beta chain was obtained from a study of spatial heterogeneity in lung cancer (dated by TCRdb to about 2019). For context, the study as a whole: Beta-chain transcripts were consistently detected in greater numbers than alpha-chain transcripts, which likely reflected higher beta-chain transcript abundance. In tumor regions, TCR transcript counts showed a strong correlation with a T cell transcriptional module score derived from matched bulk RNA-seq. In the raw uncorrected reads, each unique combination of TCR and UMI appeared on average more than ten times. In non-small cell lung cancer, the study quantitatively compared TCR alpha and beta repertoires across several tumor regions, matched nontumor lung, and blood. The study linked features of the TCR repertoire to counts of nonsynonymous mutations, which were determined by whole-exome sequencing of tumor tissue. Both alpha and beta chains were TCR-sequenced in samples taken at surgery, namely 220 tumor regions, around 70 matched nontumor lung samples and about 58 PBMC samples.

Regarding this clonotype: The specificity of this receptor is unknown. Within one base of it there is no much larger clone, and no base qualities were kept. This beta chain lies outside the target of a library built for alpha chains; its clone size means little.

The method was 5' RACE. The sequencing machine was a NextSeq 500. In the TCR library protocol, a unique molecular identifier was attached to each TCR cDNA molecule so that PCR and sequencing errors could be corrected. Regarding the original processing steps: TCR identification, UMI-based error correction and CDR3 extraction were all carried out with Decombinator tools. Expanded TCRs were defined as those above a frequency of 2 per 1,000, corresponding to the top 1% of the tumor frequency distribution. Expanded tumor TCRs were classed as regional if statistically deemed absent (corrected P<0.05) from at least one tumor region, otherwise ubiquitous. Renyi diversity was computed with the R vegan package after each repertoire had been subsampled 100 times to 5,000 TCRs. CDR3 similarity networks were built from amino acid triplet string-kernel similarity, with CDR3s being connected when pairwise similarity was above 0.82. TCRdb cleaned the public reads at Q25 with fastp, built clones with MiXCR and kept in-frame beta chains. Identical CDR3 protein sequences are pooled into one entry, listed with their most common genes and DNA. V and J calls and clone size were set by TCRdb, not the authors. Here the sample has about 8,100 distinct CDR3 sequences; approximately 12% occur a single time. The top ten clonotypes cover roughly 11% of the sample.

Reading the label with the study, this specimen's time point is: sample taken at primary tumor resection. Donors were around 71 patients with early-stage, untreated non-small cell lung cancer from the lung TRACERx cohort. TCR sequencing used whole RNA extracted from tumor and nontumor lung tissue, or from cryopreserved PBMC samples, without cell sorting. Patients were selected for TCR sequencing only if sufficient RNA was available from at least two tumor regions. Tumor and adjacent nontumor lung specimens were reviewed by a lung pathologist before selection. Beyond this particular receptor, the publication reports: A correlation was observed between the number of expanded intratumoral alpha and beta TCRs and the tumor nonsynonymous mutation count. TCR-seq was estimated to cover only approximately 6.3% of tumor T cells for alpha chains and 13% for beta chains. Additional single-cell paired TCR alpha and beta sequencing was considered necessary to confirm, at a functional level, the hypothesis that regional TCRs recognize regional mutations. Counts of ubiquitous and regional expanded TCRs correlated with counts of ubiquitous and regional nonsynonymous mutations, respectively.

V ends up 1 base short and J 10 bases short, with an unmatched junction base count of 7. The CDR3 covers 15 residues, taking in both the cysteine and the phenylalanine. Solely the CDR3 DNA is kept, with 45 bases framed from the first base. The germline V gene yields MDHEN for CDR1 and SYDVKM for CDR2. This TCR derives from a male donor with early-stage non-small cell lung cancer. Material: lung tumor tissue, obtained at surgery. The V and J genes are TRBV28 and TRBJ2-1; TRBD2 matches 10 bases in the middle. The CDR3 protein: CASSLFASGSMEQFF. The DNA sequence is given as TGTGCCAGCAGTTTATTCGCTAGCGGGAGTATGGAGCAGTTCTTC.